The 24 T cell receptor beta chains reported below all come from one sample, sequenced in a study of control samples from healthy donors and cancer patients. The data were produced by immunoSEQ multiplex PCR, yet TCRdb's version contains in-frame clones alone and is incomplete. The sample yields some 150,000 clones, around 94% seen once. The specimen was blood. These receptor sequences come from a man aged 40-50 years in good health.

The J gene is TRBJ1-6, the V gene TRBV6-6; D is undetermined. The CDR3 runs 14 residues. Trimming cost V 6 bases and J 9 bases, with 15 bases left between them. The germline CDR1 and CDR2 sequences are MNHNY and SVGAGI (reference sequence). The CDR3: CASSSAESFSPLHF. The CDR3, as DNA: TGTGCCAGCAGCTCAGCTGAATCATTTTCACCCCTCCACTTT.

The gene calls are TRBV6-1 and TRBJ1-2; D unclear. The CDR3 contains 14 residues. V lost 3 bases and J 3 bases, leaving 11 bases between the germline ends. The germline CDR1 and CDR2 sequences are MNHNS and SASEGT. The CDR3 DNA sequence: TGTGCCAGCAGTGAGACTATTGGGGACTATGGCTACACCTTC. As protein: CASSETIGDYGYTF.

The rearrangement links TRBV5-5 to TRBJ1-5, with 7 bases fitting TRBD1. This CDR3 has 15 residues. Germline V gene sequence: CDR1 SGHKS, CDR2 YYEKEE (reference sequence). V trimming: 4 bases; J trimming: 8 bases; junction bases outside the gene matches: 12. The CDR3, as DNA: TGTGCCAGCAGCCTGATGGACAGGTCCTTAGAGCCCCAGCATTTT. This codes for CASSLMDRSLEPQHF.

V usage is TRBV19 and J usage is TRBJ2-6; 8 bases match TRBD1. Germline CDR1 and CDR2: LNHDA and SQIVND (reference sequence). Trimming removed 7 bases from V and 0 bases from J; junction bases left unmatched: 8. The CDR3 runs to 17 residues. In DNA, the CDR3 is TGTGCCAGTACCACAGGGACAGGTCGCTCTGGGGCCAACGTCCTGACTTTC. Its translation is CASTTGTGRSGANVLTF.

This clone was found once. The chain combines TRBV6-6 with TRBJ2-2, with 8 bases aligning to TRBD1. Germline values: CDR1 MNHNY, CDR2 SVGAGI (reference sequence). With V trimmed by 2 bases and J by 8 bases, 7 bases remained unmatched. CDR3 length equals 15 residues. The CDR3 reads CASSYAGGVSGELFF. Written as DNA, the CDR3 is TGTGCCAGCAGTTACGCAGGGGGCGTGTCTGGGGAGCTGTTTTTT.

The genes are TRBV7-9 and TRBJ2-3; D remains unclear. CDR1 and CDR2 (germline): SEHNR, FQNEAQ (reference sequence). This CDR3 spans 14 amino acids. V lost 0 bases, J lost 0 bases, and 4 bases lay in between. The CDR3 spells CASSLASSTDTQYF. CDR3 bases: TGTGCCAGCAGCTTAGCTTCCAGCACAGATACGCAGTATTTT.

The chain is built from TRBV4-2 and TRBJ1-4; 7 nucleotides match TRBD1. Trimming cost V 6 bases and J 7 bases; bases outside gene matches: 11. This CDR3 comprises 15 residues. Germline assignment: CDR1 LGHNA and CDR2 YNFKEQ. DNA of the CDR3: TGTGCCAGCAGTTGGAGTACAGGGGATACTGAAAAACTGTTTTTT. This codes for CASSWSTGDTEKLFF.

J is TRBJ2-2 and V is TRBV18; D is ambiguous. Trimming stripped 1 base from V and 7 bases from J, with 13 bases between. CDR3 length equals 15 residues. Germline V gene data show CDR1 as KGHSH and CDR2 as LQKENI. The CDR3 nucleotides are TGTGCCAGCTCACCACGGGTAGGGAAGCTCGGGGAGCTGTTTTTT. It yields the protein CASSPRVGKLGELFF.

This chain connects TRBV5-5 to TRBJ1-6; no clear D gene. V dropped 2 bases and J dropped 7 bases, with 10 bases sitting between them. The CDR3 contains 14 residues. Germline V lookup: CDR1 SGHKS, CDR2 YYEKEE (reference sequence). The CDR3 sequence: CASSLMTENSPLHF. The DNA of the CDR3 is TGTGCCAGCAGCTTAATGACCGAGAATTCACCCCTCCACTTT.

The gene calls are TRBV6-5 and TRBJ1-4; no firm D call. The CDR3 sequence is 15 residues long. V shed 0 bases and J shed 8 bases, with 13 bases lying between them. Per the germline V gene, CDR1 is MNHEY and CDR2 is SVGAGI. CDR3 residues: CASSYSDGGWEKLFF. In DNA form, the CDR3 reads TGTGCCAGCAGTTACTCGGACGGCGGATGGGAAAAACTGTTTTTT.

The chain's CDR3 is CATSDLGAEQFF. The DNA of the CDR3 is TGTGCCACCAGTGATTTAGGGGCTGAGCAGTTCTTC. This chain joins TRBV24-1 and TRBJ2-1; the D gene is possibly TRBD1 (5 bases). This CDR3 region has 12 residues. CDR1 and CDR2 from the germline V gene are KGHDR and SFDVKD. V was trimmed by 1 base and J by 9 bases, leaving 6 bases between them.

This chain uses TRBV9 with TRBJ2-1, with D perhaps TRBD2 (6 bases). This CDR3 is 15 amino acids long. V lost 2 bases to trimming and J lost 6 bases, with 15 bases between them. Germline CDR1 is SGDLS and CDR2 is YYNGEE. CDR3 amino acids: CASSVRDGSPNEQFF. CDR3 nucleotides: TGTGCCAGCAGCGTGCGGGACGGATCACCCAATGAGCAGTTCTTC. Full variable domain (remainder filled in from reference TRBV9 and TRBJ2-1): DSGVTQTPKHLITATGQRVTLRCSPRSGDLSVYWYQQSLDQGLQFLIQYYNGEERAKGNILERFSAQQFPDLHSELNLSSLELGDSALYFCASSVRDGSPNEQFFGPGTRLTVL.

V and J are TRBV4-1 and TRBJ2-3, with 7 bases lining up with TRBD2. This CDR3 spans 15 amino acids. Germline loops: CDR1 MGHRA, CDR2 YSYEKL. The J segment lost 5 bases and the V segment lost 1 base, leaving 6 bases of the junction unmatched. CDR3 bases: TGCGCCAGCAGCCAAGTGGCGGGGGTGGGAGATACGCAGTATTTT. This codes for CASSQVAGVGDTQYF.

V gene TRBV25-1 combines with J gene TRBJ1-1, with TRBD1 as a possible D gene (6 bases). This CDR3 contains 14 residues. V was cut by 4 bases and J by 4 bases, with 13 bases left in between. Germline V lookup: CDR1 MGHDK, CDR2 SYGVNS. In DNA, the CDR3 is TGTGCCAGCAGTGCCCCGGGGGCGAGCACTGAAGCTTTCTTT. Amino acid sequence: CASSAPGASTEAFF.

This chain connects TRBV7-3 to TRBJ2-7; 10 nucleotides agree with TRBD2. Trimming took 3 bases from V and 3 from J; bases not matched to a gene: 2. Germline V gives CDR1 SGHTA, CDR2 FQGTGA. This CDR3 has 14 residues. CDR3: CASSFSSGSYEQYF. The CDR3 DNA reads TGTGCCAGCAGCTTTTCTAGCGGGAGCTACGAGCAGTACTTC.

This chain links TRBV9 with TRBJ2-7; possibly TRBD2 for D (5 bases). The CDR3 extends over 14 amino acids. Germline V gene sequence: CDR1 SGDLS, CDR2 YYNGEE. V lost 4 bases and J lost 2, with 13 bases in between. CDR3 DNA: TGTGCCAGCAGCCCTAATTACGGGACCTACGAGCAGTACTTC. The encoded protein is CASSPNYGTYEQYF. Full variable domain (rest looked up from reference TRBV9 and TRBJ2-7): DSGVTQTPKHLITATGQRVTLRCSPRSGDLSVYWYQQSLDQGLQFLIQYYNGEERAKGNILERFSAQQFPDLHSELNLSSLELGDSALYFCASSPNYGTYEQYFGPGTRLTVT.

This chain uses TRBV29-1 with TRBJ2-7; unclear D gene. V shed 4 bases and J shed 2 bases, with 9 bases lying between them. The CDR3 runs to 12 residues. Germline values: CDR1 SQVTM, CDR2 ANQGSEA. Here the CDR3 reads CSVVTPTYEQYF. Here the CDR3 DNA reads TGCAGCGTTGTGACACCGACCTACGAGCAGTACTTC.

V usage is TRBV10-3 and J usage is TRBJ2-1; D remains unclear. Deletions cut 5 bases from V and 4 bases from J, with 12 bases between. The V gene's germline CDR1 is ENHRY and CDR2 SYGVKD. The CDR3 totals 14 residues. In nucleotides, the CDR3 is TGTGCCATCAGTAGAAGAGATCTATACAATGAGCAGTTCTTC. Translating it yields CAISRRDLYNEQFF.

This chain joins TRBV21-1 and TRBJ1-4. TRBV21-1 is assigned pseudogene status. The CDR3 covers 18 residues. CDR3 bases: TGTGCCAGCAGCAAAGTCGAAGTAACGATATCAACTAATGAAAAACTGTTTTTT. This translates into CASSKVEVTISTNEKLFF.

V usage is TRBV6-5 and J usage is TRBJ1-6; 7 nucleotides agree with TRBD1. Unmatched junction bases numbered 7, after V lost 2 bases and J lost 9 bases. Germline loops: CDR1 MNHEY, CDR2 SVGAGI. This CDR3 is built from 15 residues. CDR3: CASSYATGRGSPLHF. The CDR3 DNA reads TGTGCCAGCAGTTACGCGACAGGGAGGGGTTCACCCCTCCACTTT.

The V call is TRBV29-1, the J call TRBJ2-6; 12 bases line up with TRBD2. Germline loops: CDR1 SQVTM, CDR2 ANQGSEA. The length of the CDR3 is 17 residues. Trimming cost V 8 bases and J 2 bases; bases outside gene matches: 10. The CDR3 loop is CSTLTSGRITGANVLTF. The CDR3 DNA is TGCAGCACCCTGACTAGCGGGAGAATTACTGGGGCCAACGTCCTGACTTTC.

This rearrangement joins TRBV25-1 to TRBJ1-6; D possibly corresponds to TRBD1 (5 bases). Between the trimmed V and J ends, which lost 2 bases and 6 bases, there was a span of 11 bases. In germline, CDR1 is MGHDK, CDR2 SYGVNS. This CDR3 has 15 amino acids. The CDR3 DNA sequence: TGTGCCAGCAGTGAAACCCGACAGACTAATTCACCCCTCCACTTT. This codes for CASSETRQTNSPLHF.

The chain couples TRBV27 to TRBJ2-2; D may be TRBD1 or TRBD2 (5 bases each). Germline loops: CDR1 MNHEY, CDR2 SMNVEV (reference sequence). V was trimmed by 3 bases and J by 0 bases, leaving 14 bases between them. This CDR3 contains 17 residues. The DNA for the CDR3 is TGTGCCAGCAGTTTTAGTACAGGACTGGCGAACACCGGGGAGCTGTTTTTT. Protein product: CASSFSTGLANTGELFF.

The rearrangement uses TRBV28 and TRBJ1-1; no clear D gene. Trimming took off 3 bases at V and 5 bases at J, with 13 bases between the two ends. The CDR3 loop spans 14 amino acids. Looked up from germline, CDR1 is MDHEN and CDR2 is SYDVKM. In DNA, the CDR3 is TGTGCCAGCAGTTTCCCCACAGTAAGAACTGAAGCTTTCTTT. This gives the protein CASSFPTVRTEAFF. The complete variable domain, with remaining parts taken from reference TRBV28 and TRBJ1-1, reads DVKVTQSSRYLVKRTGEKVFLECVQDMDHENMFWYRQDPGLGLRLIYFSYDVKMKEKGDIPEGYSVSREKKERFSLILESASTNQTSMYLCASSFPTVRTEAFFGQGTRLTVV.